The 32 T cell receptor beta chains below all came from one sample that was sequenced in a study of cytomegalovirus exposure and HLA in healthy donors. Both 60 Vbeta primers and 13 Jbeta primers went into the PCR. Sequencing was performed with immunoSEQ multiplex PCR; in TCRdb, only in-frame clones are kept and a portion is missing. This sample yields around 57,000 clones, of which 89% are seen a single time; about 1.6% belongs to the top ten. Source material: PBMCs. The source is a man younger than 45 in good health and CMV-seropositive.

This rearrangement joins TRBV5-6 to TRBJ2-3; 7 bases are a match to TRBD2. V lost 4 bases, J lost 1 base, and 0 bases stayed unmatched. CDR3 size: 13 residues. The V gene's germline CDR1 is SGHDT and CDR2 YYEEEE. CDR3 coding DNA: TGTGCCAGCAGCGCGGGAGGCACAGATACGCAGTATTTT. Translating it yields CASSAGGTDTQYF.

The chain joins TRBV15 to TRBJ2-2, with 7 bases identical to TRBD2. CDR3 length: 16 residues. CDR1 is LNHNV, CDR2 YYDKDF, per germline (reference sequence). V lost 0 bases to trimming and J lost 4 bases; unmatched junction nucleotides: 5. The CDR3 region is CATSRDKTSSTGELFF. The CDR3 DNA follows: TGTGCCACCAGCAGAGATAAGACTAGCAGCACCGGGGAGCTGTTTTTT. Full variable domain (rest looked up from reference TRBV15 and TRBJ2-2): DAMVIQNPRYQVTQFGKPVTLSCSQTLNHNVMYWYQQKSSQAPKLLFHYYDKDFNNEADTPDNFQSRRPNTSFCFLDIRSPGLGDTAMYLCATSRDKTSSTGELFFGEGSRLTVL.

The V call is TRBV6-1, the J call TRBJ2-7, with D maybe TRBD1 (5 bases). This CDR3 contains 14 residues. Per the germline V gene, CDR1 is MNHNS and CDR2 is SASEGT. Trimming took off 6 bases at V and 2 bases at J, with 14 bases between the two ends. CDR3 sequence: CASSVPDSTYEQYF. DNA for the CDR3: TGTGCCAGCAGCGTTCCCGACAGTACCTACGAGCAGTACTTC.

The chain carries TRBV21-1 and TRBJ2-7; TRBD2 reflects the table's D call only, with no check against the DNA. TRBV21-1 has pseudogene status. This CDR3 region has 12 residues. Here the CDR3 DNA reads TGTGCCAGCAGCAAACCCTCCCACGAGCAGTACTTC. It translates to CASSKPSHEQYF.

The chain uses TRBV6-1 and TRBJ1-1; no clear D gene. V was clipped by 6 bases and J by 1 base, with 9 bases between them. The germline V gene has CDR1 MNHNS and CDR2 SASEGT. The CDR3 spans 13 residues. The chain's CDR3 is CASRSLGNTEAFF. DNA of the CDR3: TGTGCCAGCAGATCCCTAGGGAACACTGAAGCTTTCTTT.

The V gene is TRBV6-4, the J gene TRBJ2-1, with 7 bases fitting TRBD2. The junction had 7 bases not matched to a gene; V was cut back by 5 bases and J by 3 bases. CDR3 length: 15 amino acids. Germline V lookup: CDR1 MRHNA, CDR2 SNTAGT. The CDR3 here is CASSNDLAVYNEQFF. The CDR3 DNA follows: TGTGCCAGCAGTAACGATCTAGCGGTCTACAATGAGCAGTTCTTC.

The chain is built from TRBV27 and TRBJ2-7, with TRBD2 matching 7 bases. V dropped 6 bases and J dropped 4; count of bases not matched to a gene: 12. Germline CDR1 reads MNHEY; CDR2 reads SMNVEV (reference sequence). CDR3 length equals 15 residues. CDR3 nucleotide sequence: TGTGCCAGCAGAGCCATCGAAGGGCGGGAGTACGAGCAGTACTTC. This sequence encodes CASRAIEGREYEQYF.

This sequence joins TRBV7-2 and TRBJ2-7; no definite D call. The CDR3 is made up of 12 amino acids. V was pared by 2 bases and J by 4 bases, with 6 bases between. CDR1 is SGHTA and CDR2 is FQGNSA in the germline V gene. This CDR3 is CASSLLRYEQYF. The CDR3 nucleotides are TGTGCCAGCAGCTTATTGAGGTACGAGCAGTACTTC.

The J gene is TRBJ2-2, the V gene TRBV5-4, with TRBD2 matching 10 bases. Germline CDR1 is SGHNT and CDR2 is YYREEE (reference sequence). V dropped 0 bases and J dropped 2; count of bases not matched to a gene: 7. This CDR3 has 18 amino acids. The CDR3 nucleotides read TGTGCCAGCAGCTTGGGGTTGGGGACTAGCGTAAACACCGGGGAGCTGTTTTTT. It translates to CASSLGLGTSVNTGELFF.

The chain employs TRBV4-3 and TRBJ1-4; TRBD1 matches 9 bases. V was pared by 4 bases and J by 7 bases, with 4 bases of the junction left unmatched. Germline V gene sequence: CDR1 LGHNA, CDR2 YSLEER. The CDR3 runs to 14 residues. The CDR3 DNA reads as TGCGCCAGCAGCCTCGGACAGGGGACTGAAAAACTGTTTTTT. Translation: CASSLGQGTEKLFF.

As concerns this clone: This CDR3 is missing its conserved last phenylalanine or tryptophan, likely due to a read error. The CDR3 loop is CASPSRTGDDGYTL. The CDR3, as DNA: TGTGCCAGCCCATCTAGGACAGGGGATGATGGCTACACCCTC. The V call is TRBV7-9, the J call TRBJ1-2, with 9 positions matching TRBD1. The CDR3 spans 14 residues. With V trimmed by 8 bases and J by 6 bases, 10 bases remained unmatched. In germline, CDR1 is SEHNR, CDR2 FQNEAQ (reference sequence).

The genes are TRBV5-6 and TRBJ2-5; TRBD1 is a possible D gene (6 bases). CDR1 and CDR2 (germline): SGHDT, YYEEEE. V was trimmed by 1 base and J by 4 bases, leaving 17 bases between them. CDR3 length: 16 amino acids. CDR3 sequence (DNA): TGTGCCAGCAGCTTGCAGGCAGGGGCCACCCTAGAGACCCAGTACTTC. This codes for CASSLQAGATLETQYF.

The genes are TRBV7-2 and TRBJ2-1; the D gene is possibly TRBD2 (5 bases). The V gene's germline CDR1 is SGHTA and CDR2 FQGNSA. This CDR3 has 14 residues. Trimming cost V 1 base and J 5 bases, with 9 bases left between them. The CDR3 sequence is CASSLGGPDNEQFF. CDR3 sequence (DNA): TGTGCCAGCAGCTTAGGAGGGCCGGACAATGAGCAGTTCTTC. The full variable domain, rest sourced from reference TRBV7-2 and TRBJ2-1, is GAGVSQSPSNKVTEKGKDVELRCDPISGHTALYWYRQSLGQGLEFLIYFQGNSAPDKSGLPSDRFSAERTGGSVSTLTIQRTQQEDSAVYLCASSLGGPDNEQFFGPGTRLTVL.

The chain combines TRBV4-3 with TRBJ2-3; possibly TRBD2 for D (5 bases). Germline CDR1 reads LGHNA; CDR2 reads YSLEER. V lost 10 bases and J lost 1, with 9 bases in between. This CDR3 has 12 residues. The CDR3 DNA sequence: TGCGCCAAGGCGGGTGGCACAGATACGCAGTATTTT. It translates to CAKAGGTDTQYF.

The DNA for the CDR3 is TGTGCCAGCAGCCCAGGGGGGATTCTTGGCTACACCTTC. Its translation is CASSPGGILGYTF. This rearrangement joins TRBV7-2 to TRBJ1-2; TRBD1 agrees at 7 bases. The CDR3 has 13 amino acids. V shed 5 bases, J shed 7 bases, and the junction held 7 bases outside the gene matches. Germline loops: CDR1 SGHTA, CDR2 FQGNSA. Drawing the rest from reference TRBV7-2 and TRBJ1-2, the complete variable domain is GAGVSQSPSNKVTEKGKDVELRCDPISGHTALYWYRQSLGQGLEFLIYFQGNSAPDKSGLPSDRFSAERTGGSVSTLTIQRTQQEDSAVYLCASSPGGILGYTFGSGTRLTVV.

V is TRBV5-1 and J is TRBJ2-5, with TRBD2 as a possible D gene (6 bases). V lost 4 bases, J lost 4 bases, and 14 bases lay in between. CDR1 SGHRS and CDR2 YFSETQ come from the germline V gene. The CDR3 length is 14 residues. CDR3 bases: TGCGCCAGCAGCCCCGAGGAGGGTCGAGAGACCCAGTACTTC. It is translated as CASSPEEGRETQYF.

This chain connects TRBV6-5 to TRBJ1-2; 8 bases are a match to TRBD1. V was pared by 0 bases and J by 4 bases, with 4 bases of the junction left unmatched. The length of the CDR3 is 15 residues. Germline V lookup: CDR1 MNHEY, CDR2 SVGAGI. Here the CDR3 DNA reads TGTGCCAGCAGTTACTCGAGGACAGGGCCCTATGGCTACACCTTC. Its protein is CASSYSRTGPYGYTF.

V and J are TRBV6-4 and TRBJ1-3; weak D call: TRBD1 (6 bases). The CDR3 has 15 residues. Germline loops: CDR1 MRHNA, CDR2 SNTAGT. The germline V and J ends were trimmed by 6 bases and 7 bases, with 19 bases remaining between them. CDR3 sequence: CASSQRTDTLNTIYF. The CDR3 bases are TGTGCCAGCAGCCAAAGGACAGATACTTTGAACACCATATATTTT.

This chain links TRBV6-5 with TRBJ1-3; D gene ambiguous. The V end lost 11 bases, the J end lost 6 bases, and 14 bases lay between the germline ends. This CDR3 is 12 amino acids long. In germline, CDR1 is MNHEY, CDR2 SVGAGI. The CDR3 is CASGAGENTIYF. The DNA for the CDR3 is TGTGCCTCTGGTGCGGGAGAAAACACCATATATTTT.

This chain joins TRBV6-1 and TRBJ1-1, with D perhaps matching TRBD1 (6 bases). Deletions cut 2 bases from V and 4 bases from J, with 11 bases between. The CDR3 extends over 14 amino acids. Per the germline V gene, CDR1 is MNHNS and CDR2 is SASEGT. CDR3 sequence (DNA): TGTGCCAGCAGTGAACCCGGACAGTTCACTGAAGCTTTCTTT. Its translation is CASSEPGQFTEAFF.

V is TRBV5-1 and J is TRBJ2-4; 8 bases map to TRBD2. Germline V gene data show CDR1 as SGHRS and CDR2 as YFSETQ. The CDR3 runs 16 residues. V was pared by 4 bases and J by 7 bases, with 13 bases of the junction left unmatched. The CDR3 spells CASSKVAGIRGNIQYF. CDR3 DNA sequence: TGCGCCAGCAGCAAGGTAGCGGGGATAAGGGGTAACATTCAGTACTTC. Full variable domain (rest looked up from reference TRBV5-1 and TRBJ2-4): KAGVTQTPRYLIKTRGQQVTLSCSPISGHRSVSWYQQTPGQGLQFLFEYFSETQRNKGNFPGRFSGRQFSNSRSEMNVSTLELGDSALYLCASSKVAGIRGNIQYFGAGTRLSVL.

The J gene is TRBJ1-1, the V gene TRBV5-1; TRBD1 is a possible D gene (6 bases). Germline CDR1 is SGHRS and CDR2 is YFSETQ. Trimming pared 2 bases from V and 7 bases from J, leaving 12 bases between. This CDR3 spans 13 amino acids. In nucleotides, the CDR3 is TGCGCCAGCAGCTTAACAGCGGACAGTGAAGCTTTCTTT. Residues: CASSLTADSEAFF.

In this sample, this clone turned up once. Written as DNA, the CDR3 is TGTGCCAGCAGGAGTATCGGGGAGCTGTTTTTT. It yields the protein CASRSIGELFF. The chain carries TRBV6-5 and TRBJ2-2; D unclear. Germline V gene lookup returns CDR1 MNHEY and CDR2 SVGAGI. The CDR3 is made up of 11 amino acids. V dropped 6 bases and J dropped 7 bases, with 6 bases sitting between them.

Written as DNA, the CDR3 is TGCGCCAGCAGACCCTTTAGCGGGAGGCACACAGATACGCAGTATTTT. Its translation: CASRPFSGRHTDTQYF. The chain is built from TRBV5-1 and TRBJ2-3; TRBD2 matches at 10 bases. The CDR3 length is 16 residues. The J segment lost 2 bases and the V segment lost 5 bases, leaving 8 bases of the junction unmatched. The germline V gene has CDR1 SGHRS and CDR2 YFSETQ. The full variable domain, with the rest looked up from reference TRBV5-1 and TRBJ2-3, is KAGVTQTPRYLIKTRGQQVTLSCSPISGHRSVSWYQQTPGQGLQFLFEYFSETQRNKGNFPGRFSGRQFSNSRSEMNVSTLELGDSALYLCASRPFSGRHTDTQYFGPGTRLTVL.

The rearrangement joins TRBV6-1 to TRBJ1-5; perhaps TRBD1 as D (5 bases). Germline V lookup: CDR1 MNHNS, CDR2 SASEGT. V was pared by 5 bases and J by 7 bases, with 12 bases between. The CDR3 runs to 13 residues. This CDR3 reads CASSNRLEQPQHF. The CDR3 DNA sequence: TGTGCCAGCAGTAACAGGTTGGAGCAGCCCCAGCATTTT.

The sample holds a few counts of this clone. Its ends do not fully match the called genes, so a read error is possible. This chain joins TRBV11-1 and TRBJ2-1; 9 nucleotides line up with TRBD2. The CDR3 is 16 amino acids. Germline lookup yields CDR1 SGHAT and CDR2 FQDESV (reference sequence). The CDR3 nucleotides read TGTGCCAGCAGCGTAGCTCGGGCGGGAGGGTGGGATGAGCAGTTCTTC. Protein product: CASSVARAGGWDEQFF.

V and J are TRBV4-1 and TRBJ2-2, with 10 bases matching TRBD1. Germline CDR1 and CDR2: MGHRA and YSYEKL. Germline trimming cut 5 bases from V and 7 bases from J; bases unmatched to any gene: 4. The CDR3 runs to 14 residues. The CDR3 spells CASSDRGRNGELFF. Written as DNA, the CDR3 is TGCGCCAGCAGCGACAGGGGGCGTAACGGGGAGCTGTTTTTT.

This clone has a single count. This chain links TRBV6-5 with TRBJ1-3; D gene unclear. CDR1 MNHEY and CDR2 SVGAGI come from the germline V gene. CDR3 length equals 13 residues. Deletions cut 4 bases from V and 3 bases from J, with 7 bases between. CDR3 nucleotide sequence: TGTGCCAGCAGTTCTGGAGGTGGAAACACCATATATTTT. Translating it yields CASSSGGGNTIYF.

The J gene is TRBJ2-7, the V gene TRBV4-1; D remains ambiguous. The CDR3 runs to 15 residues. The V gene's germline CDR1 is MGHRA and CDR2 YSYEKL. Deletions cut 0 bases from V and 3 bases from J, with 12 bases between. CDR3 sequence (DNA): TGCGCCAGCAGCCAAGATTTCGGGTCGATCTACGAGCAGTACTTC. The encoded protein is CASSQDFGSIYEQYF.

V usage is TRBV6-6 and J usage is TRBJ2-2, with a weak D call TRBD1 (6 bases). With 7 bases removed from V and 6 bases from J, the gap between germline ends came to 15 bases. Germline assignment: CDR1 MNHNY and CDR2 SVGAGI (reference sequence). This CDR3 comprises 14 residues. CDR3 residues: CASIPGVRAGELFF. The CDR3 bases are TGTGCCAGCATCCCAGGGGTTCGGGCCGGGGAGCTGTTTTTT.

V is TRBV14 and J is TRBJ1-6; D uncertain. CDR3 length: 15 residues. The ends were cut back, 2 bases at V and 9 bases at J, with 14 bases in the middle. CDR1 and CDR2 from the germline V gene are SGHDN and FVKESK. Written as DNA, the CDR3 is TGTGCCAGCAGCCAACCAACAGTTTCTGGTTCACCCCTCCACTTT. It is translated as CASSQPTVSGSPLHF.

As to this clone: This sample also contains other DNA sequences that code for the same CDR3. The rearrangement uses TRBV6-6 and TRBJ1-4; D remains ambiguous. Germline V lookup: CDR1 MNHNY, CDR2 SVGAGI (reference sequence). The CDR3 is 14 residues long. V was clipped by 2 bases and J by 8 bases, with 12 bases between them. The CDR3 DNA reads TGTGCCAGCAGTTACGCGGGGTCCGGGGAAAAACTGTTTTTT. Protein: CASSYAGSGEKLFF.